This TCR beta chain was identified during a study of radiation and T cells in renal cell carcinoma. General study findings and limits: Pretreatment tumor biopsies were lacking, so baseline clonotypes are unknown.

A remark on this clone: Its antigen is currently unknown.

The time point was: baseline pretreatment blood. Treatment defined: 15 Gy SBRT to primary tumor, nephrectomy 4 weeks later. Data came from immunoSEQ multiplex PCR; TCRdb stores just in-frame clones and leaves some out. The repertoire holds some 50,000 clones, with roughly 84% as singletons. CDR1 and CDR2 (germline): SGHVS, FNYEAQ. Trimming took off 2 bases at V and 2 bases at J, with 9 bases between the two ends. This CDR3 has 14 residues. The receptor comes from a woman in her 70s with renal cell carcinoma. The rearrangement links TRBV7-6 to TRBJ2-5; D is unresolved. This specimen was blood, taken from a patient whose treatment included radiotherapy and nephrectomy. The CDR3 coding sequence is TGTGCCAGCAGCTTATATGTGGGGCAAGAGACCCAGTACTTC. This sequence encodes CASSLYVGQETQYF.